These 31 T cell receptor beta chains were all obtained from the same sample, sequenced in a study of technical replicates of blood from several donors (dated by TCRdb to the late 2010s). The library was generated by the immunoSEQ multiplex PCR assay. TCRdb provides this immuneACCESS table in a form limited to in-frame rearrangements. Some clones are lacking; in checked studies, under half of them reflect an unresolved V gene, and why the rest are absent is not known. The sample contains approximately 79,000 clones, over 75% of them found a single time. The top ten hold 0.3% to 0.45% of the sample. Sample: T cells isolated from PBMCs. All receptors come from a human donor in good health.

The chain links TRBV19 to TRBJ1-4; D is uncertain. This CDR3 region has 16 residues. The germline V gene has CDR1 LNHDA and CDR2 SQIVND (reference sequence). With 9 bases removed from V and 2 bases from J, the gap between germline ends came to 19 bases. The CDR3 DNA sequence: TGTGCCAGCTCACCGGGAGGGTCCCCGACTAATGAAAAACTGTTTTTT. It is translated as CASSPGGSPTNEKLFF.

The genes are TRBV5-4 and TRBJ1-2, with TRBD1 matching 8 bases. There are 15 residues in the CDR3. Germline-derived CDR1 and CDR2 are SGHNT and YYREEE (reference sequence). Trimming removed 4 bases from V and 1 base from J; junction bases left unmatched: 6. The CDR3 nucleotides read TGTGCCAGCAGCACCCGGACAGGGCATAACTATGGCTACACCTTC. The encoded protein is CASSTRTGHNYGYTF.

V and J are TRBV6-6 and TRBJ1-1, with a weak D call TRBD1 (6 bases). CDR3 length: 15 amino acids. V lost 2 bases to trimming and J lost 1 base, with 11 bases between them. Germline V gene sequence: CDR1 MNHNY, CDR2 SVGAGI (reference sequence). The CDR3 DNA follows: TGTGCCAGCAGTTACCGTAAACAGGGGAACACTGAAGCTTTCTTT. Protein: CASSYRKQGNTEAFF.

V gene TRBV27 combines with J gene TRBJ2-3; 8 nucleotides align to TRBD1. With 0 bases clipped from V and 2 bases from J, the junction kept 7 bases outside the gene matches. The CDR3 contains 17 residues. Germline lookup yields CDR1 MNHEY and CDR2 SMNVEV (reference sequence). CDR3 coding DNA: TGTGCCAGCAGTTTATCACAGGGGGTATTCTACACAGATACGCAGTATTTT. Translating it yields CASSLSQGVFYTDTQYF.

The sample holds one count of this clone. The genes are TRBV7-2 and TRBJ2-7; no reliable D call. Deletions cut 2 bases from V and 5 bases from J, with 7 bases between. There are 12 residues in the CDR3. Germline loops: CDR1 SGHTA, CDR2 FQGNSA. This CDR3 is CASSLRLHEQYF. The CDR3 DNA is TGTGCCAGCAGCTTAAGACTTCACGAGCAGTACTTC.

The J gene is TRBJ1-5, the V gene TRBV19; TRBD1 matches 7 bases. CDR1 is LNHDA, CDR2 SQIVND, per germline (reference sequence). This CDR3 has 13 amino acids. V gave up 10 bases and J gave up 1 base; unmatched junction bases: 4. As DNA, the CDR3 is TGTGCCACCACAGGGGCGAGCAATCAGCCCCAGCATTTT. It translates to CATTGASNQPQHF.

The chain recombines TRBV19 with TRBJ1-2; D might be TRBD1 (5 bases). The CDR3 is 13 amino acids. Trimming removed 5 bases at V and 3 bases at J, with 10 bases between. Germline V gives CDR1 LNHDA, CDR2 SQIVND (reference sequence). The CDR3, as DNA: TGTGCCAGTAGTCCGGACACCGACTATGGCTACACCTTC. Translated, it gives CASSPDTDYGYTF.

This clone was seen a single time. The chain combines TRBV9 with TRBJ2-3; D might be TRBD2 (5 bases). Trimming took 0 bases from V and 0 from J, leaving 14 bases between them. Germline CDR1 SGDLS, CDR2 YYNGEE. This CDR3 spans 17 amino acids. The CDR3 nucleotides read TGTGCCAGCAGCGTAGCGTCGGGGTTTCCTAGCACAGATACGCAGTATTTT. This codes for CASSVASGFPSTDTQYF.

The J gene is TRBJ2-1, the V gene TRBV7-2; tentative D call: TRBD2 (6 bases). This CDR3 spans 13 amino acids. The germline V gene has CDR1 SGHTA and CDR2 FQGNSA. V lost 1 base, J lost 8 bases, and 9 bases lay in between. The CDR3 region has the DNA TGTGCCAGCAGCTTAGTAGGCGGGGATGAGCAGTTCTTC. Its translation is CASSLVGGDEQFF.

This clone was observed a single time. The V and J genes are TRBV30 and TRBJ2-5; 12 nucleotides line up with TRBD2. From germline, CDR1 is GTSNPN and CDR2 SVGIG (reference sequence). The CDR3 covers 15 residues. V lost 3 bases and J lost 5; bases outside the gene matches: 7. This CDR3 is CAWRTSGSPRETQYF. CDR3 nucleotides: TGTGCCTGGAGGACTAGCGGGAGTCCTAGGGAGACCCAGTACTTC.

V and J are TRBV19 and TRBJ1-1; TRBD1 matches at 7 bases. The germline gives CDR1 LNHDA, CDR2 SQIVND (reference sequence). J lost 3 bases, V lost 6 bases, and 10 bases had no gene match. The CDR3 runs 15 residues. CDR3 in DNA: TGTGCCAGTAGAAGACAGGGAGTGAGGGACACTGAAGCTTTCTTT. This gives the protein CASRRQGVRDTEAFF.

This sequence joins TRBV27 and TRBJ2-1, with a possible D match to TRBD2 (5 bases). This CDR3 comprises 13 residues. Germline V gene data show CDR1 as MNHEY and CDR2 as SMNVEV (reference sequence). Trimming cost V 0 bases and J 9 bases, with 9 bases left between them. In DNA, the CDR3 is TGTGCCAGCAGTTTATCTAGCGCAGGTGAGCAGTTCTTC. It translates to CASSLSSAGEQFF.

The chain's CDR3 is CASSPGLAGELAFYEQYF. The CDR3 region has the DNA TGTGCCAGCAGCCCGGGACTAGCGGGAGAATTGGCGTTTTACGAGCAGTACTTC. The chain has TRBV21-1 and TRBJ2-7; the table's D call, TRBD2, has no DNA check behind it. TRBV21-1 corresponds to a pseudogene. The CDR3 has 18 residues.

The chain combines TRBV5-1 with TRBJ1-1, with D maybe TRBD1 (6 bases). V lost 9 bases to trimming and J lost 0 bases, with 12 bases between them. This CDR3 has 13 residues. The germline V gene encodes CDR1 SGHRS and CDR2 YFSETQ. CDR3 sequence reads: CATRTDMNTEAFF. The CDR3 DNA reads TGCGCCACCAGGACAGACATGAACACTGAAGCTTTCTTT.

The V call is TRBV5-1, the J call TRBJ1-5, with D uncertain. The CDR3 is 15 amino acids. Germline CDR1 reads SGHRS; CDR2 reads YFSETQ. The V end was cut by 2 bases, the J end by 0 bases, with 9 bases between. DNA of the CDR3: TGCGCCAGCAGCTTAAGCGGATATAGCAATCAGCCCCAGCATTTT. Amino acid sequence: CASSLSGYSNQPQHF. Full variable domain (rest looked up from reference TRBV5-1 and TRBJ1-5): KAGVTQTPRYLIKTRGQQVTLSCSPISGHRSVSWYQQTPGQGLQFLFEYFSETQRNKGNFPGRFSGRQFSNSRSEMNVSTLELGDSALYLCASSLSGYSNQPQHFGDGTRLSIL.

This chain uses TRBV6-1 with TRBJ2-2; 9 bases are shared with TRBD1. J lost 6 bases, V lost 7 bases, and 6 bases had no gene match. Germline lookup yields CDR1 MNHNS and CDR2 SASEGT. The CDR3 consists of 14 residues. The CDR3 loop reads CASNQRQGAGELFF. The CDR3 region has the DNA TGTGCCAGCAACCAACGACAGGGGGCCGGGGAGCTGTTTTTT.

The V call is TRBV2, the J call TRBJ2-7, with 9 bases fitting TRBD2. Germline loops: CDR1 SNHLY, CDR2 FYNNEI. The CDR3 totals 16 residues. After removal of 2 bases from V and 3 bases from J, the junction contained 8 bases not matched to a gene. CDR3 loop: CASSEWGAGGGYEQYF. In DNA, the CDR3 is TGTGCCAGCAGTGAATGGGGTGCGGGAGGGGGCTACGAGCAGTACTTC. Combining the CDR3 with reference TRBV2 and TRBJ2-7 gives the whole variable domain EPEVTQTPSHQVTQMGQEVILRCVPISNHLYFYWYRQILGQKVEFLVSFYNNEISEKSEIFDDQFSVERPDGSNFTLKIRSTKLEDSAMYFCASSEWGAGGGYEQYFGPGTRLTVT.

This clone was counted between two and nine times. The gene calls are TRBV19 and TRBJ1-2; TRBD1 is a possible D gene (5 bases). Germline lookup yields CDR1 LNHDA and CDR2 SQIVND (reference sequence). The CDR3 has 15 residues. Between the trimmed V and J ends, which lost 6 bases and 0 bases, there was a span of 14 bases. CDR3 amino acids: CASSQQDVANYGYTF. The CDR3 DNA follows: TGTGCCAGTAGCCAACAGGATGTGGCTAACTATGGCTACACCTTC.

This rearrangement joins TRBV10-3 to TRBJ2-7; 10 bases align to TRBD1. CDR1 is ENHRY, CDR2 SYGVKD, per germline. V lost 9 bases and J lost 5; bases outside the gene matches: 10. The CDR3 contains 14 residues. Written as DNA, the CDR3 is TGTGCCATTTGGGCGGGGACAGGGGCGAACGAGCAGTACTTC. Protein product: CAIWAGTGANEQYF.

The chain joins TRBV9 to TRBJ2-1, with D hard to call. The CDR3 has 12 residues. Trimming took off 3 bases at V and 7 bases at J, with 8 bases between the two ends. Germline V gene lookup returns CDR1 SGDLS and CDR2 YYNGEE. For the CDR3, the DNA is TGTGCCAGCAGCGCCACTTCTAATGAGCAGTTCTTC. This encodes CASSATSNEQFF.

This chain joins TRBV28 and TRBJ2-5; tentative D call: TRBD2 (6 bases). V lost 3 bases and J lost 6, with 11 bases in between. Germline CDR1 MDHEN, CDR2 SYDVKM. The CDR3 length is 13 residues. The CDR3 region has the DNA TGTGCCAGCAGTTTGCGGGGTTTGAAGACCCAGTACTTC. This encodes CASSLRGLKTQYF.

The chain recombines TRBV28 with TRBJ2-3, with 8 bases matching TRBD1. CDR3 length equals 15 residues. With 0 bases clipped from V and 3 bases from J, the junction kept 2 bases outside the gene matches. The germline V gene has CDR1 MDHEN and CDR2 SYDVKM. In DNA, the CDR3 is TGTGCCAGCAGTTTATGGGACAGGGAGACAGATACGCAGTATTTT. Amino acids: CASSLWDRETDTQYF.

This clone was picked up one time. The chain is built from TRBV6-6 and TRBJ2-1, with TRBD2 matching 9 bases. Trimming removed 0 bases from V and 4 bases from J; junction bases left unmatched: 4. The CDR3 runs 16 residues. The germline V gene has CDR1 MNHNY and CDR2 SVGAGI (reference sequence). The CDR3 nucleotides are TGTGCCAGCAGTTACTCGAATAGCGGGGGTTACAATGAGCAGTTCTTC. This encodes CASSYSNSGGYNEQFF.

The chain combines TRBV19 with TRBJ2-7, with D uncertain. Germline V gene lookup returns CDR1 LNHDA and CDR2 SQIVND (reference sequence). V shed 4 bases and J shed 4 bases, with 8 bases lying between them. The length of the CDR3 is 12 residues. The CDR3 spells CASSRDLYEQYF. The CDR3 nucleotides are TGTGCCAGTAGTAGAGACCTATACGAGCAGTACTTC. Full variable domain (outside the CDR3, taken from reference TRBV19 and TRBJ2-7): DGGITQSPKYLFRKEGQNVTLSCEQNLNHDAMYWYRQDPGQGLRLIYYSQIVNDFQKGDIAEGYSVSREKKESFPLTVTSAQKNPTAFYLCASSRDLYEQYFGPGTRLTVT.

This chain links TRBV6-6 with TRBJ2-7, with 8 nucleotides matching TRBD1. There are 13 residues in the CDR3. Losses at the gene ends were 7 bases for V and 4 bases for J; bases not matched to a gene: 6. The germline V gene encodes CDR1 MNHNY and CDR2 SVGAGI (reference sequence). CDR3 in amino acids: CASTPTGVYEQYF. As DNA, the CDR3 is TGTGCCAGCACCCCGACAGGGGTTTACGAGCAGTACTTC.

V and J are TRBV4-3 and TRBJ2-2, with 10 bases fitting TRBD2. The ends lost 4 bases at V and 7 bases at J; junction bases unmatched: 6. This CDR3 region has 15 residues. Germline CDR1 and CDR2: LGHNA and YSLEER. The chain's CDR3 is CASSPTSGTYGELFF. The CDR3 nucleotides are TGCGCCAGCAGCCCAACTAGCGGGACTTACGGGGAGCTGTTTTTT.

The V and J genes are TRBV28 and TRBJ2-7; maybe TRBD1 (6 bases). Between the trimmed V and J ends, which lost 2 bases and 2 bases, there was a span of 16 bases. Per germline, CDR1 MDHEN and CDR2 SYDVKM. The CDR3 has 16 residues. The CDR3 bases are TGTGCCAGCAGTTTACTTTTGCAGGGGAGTACCTACGAGCAGTACTTC. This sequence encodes CASSLLLQGSTYEQYF.

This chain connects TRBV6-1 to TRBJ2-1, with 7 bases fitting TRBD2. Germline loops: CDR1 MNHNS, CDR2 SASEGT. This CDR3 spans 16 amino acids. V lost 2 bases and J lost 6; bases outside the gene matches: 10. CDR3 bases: TGTGCCAGCAGTGAACACGGGGAGGGAACGTTCAATGAGCAGTTCTTC. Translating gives CASSEHGEGTFNEQFF.

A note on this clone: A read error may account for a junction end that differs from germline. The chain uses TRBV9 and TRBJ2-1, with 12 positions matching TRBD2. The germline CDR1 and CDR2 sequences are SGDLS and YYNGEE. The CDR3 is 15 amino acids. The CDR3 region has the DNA TGTGCCAGCAGCTTAAGACTAGCGGGAGAGGGCGCCCTTATCTTC. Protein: CASSLRLAGEGALIF.

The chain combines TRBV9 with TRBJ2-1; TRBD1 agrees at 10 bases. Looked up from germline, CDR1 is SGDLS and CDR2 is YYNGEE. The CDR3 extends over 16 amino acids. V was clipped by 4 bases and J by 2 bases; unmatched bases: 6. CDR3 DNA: TGTGCCAGCAGCCCTCCCGACAGGGGGCCCTACAATGAGCAGTTCTTC. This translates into CASSPPDRGPYNEQFF.

The CDR3 nucleotides read TGTGCCAGCAGTTACTCGGCGGGAGGGCCTGGAGATACGCAGTATTTT. Amino acid sequence: CASSYSAGGPGDTQYF. The J gene is TRBJ2-3, the V gene TRBV6-5, with 9 bases identical to TRBD2. Trimming took 0 bases from V and 5 from J; bases not matched to a gene: 6. CDR1 is MNHEY and CDR2 is SVGAGI in the germline V gene. The CDR3 runs 16 residues.